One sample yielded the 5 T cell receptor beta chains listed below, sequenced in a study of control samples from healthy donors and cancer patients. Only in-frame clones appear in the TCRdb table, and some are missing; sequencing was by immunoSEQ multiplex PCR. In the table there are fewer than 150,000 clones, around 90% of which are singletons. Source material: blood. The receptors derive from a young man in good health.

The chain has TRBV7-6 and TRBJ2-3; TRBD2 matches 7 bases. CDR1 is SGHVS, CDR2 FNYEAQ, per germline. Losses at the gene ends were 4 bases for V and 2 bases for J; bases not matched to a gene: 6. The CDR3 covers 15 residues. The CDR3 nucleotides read TGTGCCAGCAGCTCGTACCTAGCGGACACAGATACGCAGTATTTT. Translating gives CASSSYLADTDTQYF.

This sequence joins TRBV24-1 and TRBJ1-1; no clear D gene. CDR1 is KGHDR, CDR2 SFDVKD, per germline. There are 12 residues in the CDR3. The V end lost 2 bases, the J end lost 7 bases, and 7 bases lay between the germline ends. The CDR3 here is CATSDYLGEAFF. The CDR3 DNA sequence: TGTGCCACCAGTGATTACTTAGGTGAAGCTTTCTTT.

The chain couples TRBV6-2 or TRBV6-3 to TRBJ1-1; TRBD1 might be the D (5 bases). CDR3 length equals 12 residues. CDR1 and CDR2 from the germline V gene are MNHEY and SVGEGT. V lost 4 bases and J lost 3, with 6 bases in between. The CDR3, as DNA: TGTGCCAGCAGTTCAGGGTACACTGAAGCTTTCTTT. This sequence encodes CASSSGYTEAFF.

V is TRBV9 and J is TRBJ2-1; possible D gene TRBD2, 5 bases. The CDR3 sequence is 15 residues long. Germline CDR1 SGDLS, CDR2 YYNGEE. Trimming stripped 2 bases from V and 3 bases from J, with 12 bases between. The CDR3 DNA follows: TGTGCCAGCAGCGTGATGGACTCATACTACAATGAGCAGTTCTTC. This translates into CASSVMDSYYNEQFF.

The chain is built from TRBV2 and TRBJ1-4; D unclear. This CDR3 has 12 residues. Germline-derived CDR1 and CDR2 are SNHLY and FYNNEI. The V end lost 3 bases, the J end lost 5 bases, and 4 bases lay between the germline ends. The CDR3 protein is CASSDPNEKLFF. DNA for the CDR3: TGTGCCAGCAGTGATCCGAATGAAAAACTGTTTTTT.